Below, 13 T cell receptor beta chains from the same sample are listed, as sequenced in a study of T cell repertoires in cytomegalovirus infection. TCRdb analysed the reads with MiXCR anew, one entry per CDR3 protein. The table records some 350,000 distinct CDR3 sequences, less than 20% of them present only once. The sequenced sample was PBMCs. These TCRs come from a human donor in good health (CMV status not recorded). Some clones in this sample may be carry-over from other donors' samples.

The CDR3 loop reads CASSHREDEQFF. The CDR3 DNA sequence: TGTGCCAGCAGCCACCGGGAGGATGAGCAGTTCTTC. The chain recombines TRBV7-2 with TRBJ2-1, with 7 bases lining up with TRBD2. V gave up 5 bases and J gave up 8 bases; unmatched junction bases: 3. Germline CDR1 reads SGHTA; CDR2 reads FQGNSA. The length of the CDR3 is 12 residues.

The gene calls are TRBV7-3 and TRBJ2-5; D gene uncertain. Germline V gene data show CDR1 as SGHTA and CDR2 as FQGTGA. Trimming took off 2 bases at V and 2 bases at J, with 12 bases between the two ends. The CDR3 has 15 residues. CDR3 loop: CASSLAWAVQETQYF. DNA of the CDR3: TGTGCCAGCAGCTTAGCTTGGGCAGTACAAGAGACCCAGTACTTC.

This clonotype was detected many times. DNA of the CDR3: TGTGCCAGCAGTTACGCCGCAGGGACTCAAGAGACCCAGTACTTC. It specifies CASSYAAGTQETQYF. The chain joins TRBV6-5 to TRBJ2-5; a weak D match, TRBD2 (6 bases). Germline V gene lookup returns CDR1 MNHEY and CDR2 SVGAGI. The CDR3 is 15 amino acids. The ends were cut back, 2 bases at V and 2 bases at J, with 12 bases in the middle.

The chain joins TRBV2 to TRBJ1-5; D not resolved. This CDR3 contains 16 residues. Trimming took off 3 bases at V and 2 bases at J, with 14 bases between the two ends. Per the germline V gene, CDR1 is SNHLY and CDR2 is FYNNEI. The DNA for the CDR3 is TGTGCCAGCAGTGACAAGTCCCGGGAAGGCAATCAGCCCCAGCATTTT. Amino acids: CASSDKSREGNQPQHF.

The table lists this clonotype with a few counts. The chain has TRBV7-9 and TRBJ2-1, with a possible D match to TRBD2 (6 bases). V was clipped by 7 bases and J by 6 bases, with 16 bases between them. CDR1 is SEHNR, CDR2 FQNEAQ, per germline (reference sequence). The CDR3 length is 14 residues. Here the CDR3 reads CASTKGLSVNEQFF. The CDR3 DNA reads TGTGCCAGCACCAAAGGACTATCTGTCAATGAGCAGTTCTTC.

The sample holds many counts of this clonotype. V gene TRBV12-3 or TRBV12-4 combines with J gene TRBJ2-5; either TRBD1 or TRBD2 may fit D (6 bases each). Between the trimmed V and J ends, which lost 6 bases and 4 bases, there was a span of 15 bases. This CDR3 is built from 14 residues. For the CDR3, the DNA is TGTGCCAGCAGCCGGGGGCCCGGGCGAGAGACCCAGTACTTC. It encodes CASSRGPGRETQYF.

This clonotype was observed at least ten times. The chain is built from TRBV7-2 and TRBJ2-1; 10 bases line up with TRBD2. J gave up 1 base and V 1 base, and 19 bases lay outside the gene matches. The CDR3 sequence is 22 residues long. Germline loops: CDR1 SGHTA, CDR2 FQGNSA. The CDR3 loop is CASSLVGSRAGGPYGSYNEQFF. The DNA of the CDR3 is TGTGCCAGCAGCTTAGTAGGTTCCAGAGCGGGAGGGCCCTATGGTTCCTACAATGAGCAGTTCTTC.

Remarks on this clonotype: A much larger clone lies a single base off, so this may be a read error. V and J are TRBV7-2 and TRBJ2-5; D gene uncertain. The CDR3 is made up of 13 amino acids. CDR1 SGHTA and CDR2 FQGNSA come from the germline V gene. Trimming removed 3 bases from V and 0 bases from J, with 5 bases in between. CDR3 nucleotide sequence: TGTGCCAGCAGCTTTATCGACCAAGAGACCCAGTACTTC. As protein: CASSFIDQETQYF.

There are many counts of this clonotype. The gene calls are TRBV7-2 and TRBJ2-7; possible D gene TRBD2, 5 bases. The germline V gene encodes CDR1 SGHTA and CDR2 FQGNSA. The CDR3 spans 16 residues. V lost 1 base and J lost 0, with 13 bases in between. The CDR3 spells CASSLGAGRSSYEQYF. CDR3 nucleotides: TGTGCCAGCAGCTTAGGGGCGGGCCGGAGCTCCTACGAGCAGTACTTC.

This clonotype has at least ten counts. CDR3 in DNA: TGTGCCAGCAGCGATGACAGAAAGATCGGTGAGCAGTTCTTC. It yields the protein CASSDDRKIGEQFF. The V call is TRBV7-2, the J call TRBJ2-1, with a tentative D call TRBD1 (5 bases). Germline V gene lookup returns CDR1 SGHTA and CDR2 FQGNSA. The CDR3 runs to 14 residues. Between the trimmed V and J ends, which lost 5 bases and 9 bases, there was a span of 17 bases.

The V call is TRBV24-1, the J call TRBJ2-5, with D unresolved. CDR1 and CDR2 from the germline V gene are KGHDR and SFDVKD. The CDR3 is made up of 13 amino acids. Trimming shortened V by 2 bases and J by 7 bases, and 10 bases separated the two germline ends. The CDR3 DNA reads as TGTGCCACCAGTGATTCCAGGCTGGGGACCCAGTACTTC. It yields the protein CATSDSRLGTQYF.

The CDR3: CASRSTSSKNIQYF. The CDR3 nucleotides read TGCGCCAGCAGATCGACTAGCAGCAAAAACATTCAGTACTTC. The chain employs TRBV4-1 and TRBJ2-4; 7 nucleotides agree with TRBD2. The CDR3 is 14 amino acids. Germline CDR1 is MGHRA and CDR2 is YSYEKL. With 6 bases clipped from V and 3 bases from J, the junction kept 5 bases outside the gene matches.

This clonotype appeared a few times. The V and J genes are TRBV19 and TRBJ2-3; 10 bases agree with TRBD1. V dropped 0 bases and J dropped 6; count of bases not matched to a gene: 6. Germline CDR1 is LNHDA and CDR2 is SQIVND (reference sequence). The CDR3 length is 16 residues. Written as DNA, the CDR3 is TGTGCCAGTAGTATAGAAGGACAGGGGGTTTTTGATACGCAGTATTTT. Encoded protein: CASSIEGQGVFDTQYF. The whole variable domain, remainder taken from reference TRBV19 and TRBJ2-3, is DGGITQSPKYLFRKEGQNVTLSCEQNLNHDAMYWYRQDPGQGLRLIYYSQIVNDFQKGDIAEGYSVSREKKESFPLTVTSAQKNPTAFYLCASSIEGQGVFDTQYFGPGTRLTVL.